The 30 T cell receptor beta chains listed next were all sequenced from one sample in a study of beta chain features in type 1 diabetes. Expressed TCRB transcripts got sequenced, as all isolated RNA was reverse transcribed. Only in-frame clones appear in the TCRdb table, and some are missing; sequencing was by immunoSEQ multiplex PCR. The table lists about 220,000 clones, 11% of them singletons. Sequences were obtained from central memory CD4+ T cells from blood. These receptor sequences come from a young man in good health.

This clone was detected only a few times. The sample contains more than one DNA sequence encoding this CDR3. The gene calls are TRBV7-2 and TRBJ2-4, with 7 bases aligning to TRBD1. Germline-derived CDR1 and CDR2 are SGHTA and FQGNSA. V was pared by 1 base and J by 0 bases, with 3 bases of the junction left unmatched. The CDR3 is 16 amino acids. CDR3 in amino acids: CASSLGQGVAKNIQYF. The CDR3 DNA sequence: TGTGCCAGCAGCTTAGGACAGGGAGTAGCCAAAAACATTCAGTACTTC. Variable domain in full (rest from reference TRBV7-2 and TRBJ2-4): GAGVSQSPSNKVTEKGKDVELRCDPISGHTALYWYRQSLGQGLEFLIYFQGNSAPDKSGLPSDRFSAERTGGSVSTLTIQRTQQEDSAVYLCASSLGQGVAKNIQYFGAGTRLSVL.

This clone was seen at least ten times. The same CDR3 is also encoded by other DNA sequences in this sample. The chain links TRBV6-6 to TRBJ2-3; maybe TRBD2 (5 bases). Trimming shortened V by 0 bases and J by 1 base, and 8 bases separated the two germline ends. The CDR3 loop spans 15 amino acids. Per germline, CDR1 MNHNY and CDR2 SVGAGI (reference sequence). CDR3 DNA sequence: TGTGCCAGCAGTTACTCGATTAGCGGCACAGATACGCAGTATTTT. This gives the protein CASSYSISGTDTQYF.

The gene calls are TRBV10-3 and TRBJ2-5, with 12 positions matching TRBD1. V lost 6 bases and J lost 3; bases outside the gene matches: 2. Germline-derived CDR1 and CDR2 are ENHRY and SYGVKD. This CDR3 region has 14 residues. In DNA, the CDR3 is TGTGCCATCAGGGGACAGGGGGCCGAAGAGACCCAGTACTTC. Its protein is CAIRGQGAEETQYF.

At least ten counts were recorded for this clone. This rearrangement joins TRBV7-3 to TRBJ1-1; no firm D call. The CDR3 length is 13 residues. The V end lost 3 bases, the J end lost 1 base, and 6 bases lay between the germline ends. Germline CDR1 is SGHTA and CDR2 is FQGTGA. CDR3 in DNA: TGTGCCAGCAGCTTGTTTGGGAACACTGAAGCTTTCTTT. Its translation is CASSLFGNTEAFF.

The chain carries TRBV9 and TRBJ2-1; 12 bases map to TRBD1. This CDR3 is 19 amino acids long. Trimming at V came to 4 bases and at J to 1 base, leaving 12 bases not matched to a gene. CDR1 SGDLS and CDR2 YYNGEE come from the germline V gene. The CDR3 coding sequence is TGTGCCAGCAGCCCCCGGGACAGGGGGCCTAGCGGGTCCTACAATGAGCAGTTCTTC. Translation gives CASSPRDRGPSGSYNEQFF.

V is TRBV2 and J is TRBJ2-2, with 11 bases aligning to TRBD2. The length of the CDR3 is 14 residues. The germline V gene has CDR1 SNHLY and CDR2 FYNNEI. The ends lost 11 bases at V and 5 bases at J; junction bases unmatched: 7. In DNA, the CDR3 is TGTGCCTCTTTAGCGGGAGGGTATACCGGGGAGCTGTTTTTT. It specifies CASLAGGYTGELFF.

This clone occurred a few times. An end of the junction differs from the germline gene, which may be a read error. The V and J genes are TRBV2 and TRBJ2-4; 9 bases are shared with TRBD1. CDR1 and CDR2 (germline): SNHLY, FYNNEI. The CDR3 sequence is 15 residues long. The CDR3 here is CASSEVGQGGNIQYF. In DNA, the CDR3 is TGTGCCAGCAGCGAAGTGGGACAGGGTGGAAACATTCAGTACTTC.

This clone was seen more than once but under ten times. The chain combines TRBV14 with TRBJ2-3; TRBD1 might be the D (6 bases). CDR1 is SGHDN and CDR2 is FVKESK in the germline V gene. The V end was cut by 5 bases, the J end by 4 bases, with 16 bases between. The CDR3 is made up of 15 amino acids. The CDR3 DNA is TGTGCCAGCAGCTCTGCACAGGGTCACGCAGATACGCAGTATTTT. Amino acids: CASSSAQGHADTQYF.

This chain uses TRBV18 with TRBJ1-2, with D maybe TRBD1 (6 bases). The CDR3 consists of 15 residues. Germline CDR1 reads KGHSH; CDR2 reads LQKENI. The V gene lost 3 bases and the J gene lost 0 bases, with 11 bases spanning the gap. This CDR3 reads CASSPERTANYGYTF. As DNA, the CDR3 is TGTGCCAGCTCACCGGAAAGGACAGCTAACTATGGCTACACCTTC. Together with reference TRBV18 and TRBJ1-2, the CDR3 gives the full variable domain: NAGVMQNPRHLVRRRGQEARLRCSPMKGHSHVYWYRQLPEEGLKFMVYLQKENIIDESGMPKERFSAEFPKEGPSILRIQQVVRGDSAAYFCASSPERTANYGYTFGSGTRLTVV.

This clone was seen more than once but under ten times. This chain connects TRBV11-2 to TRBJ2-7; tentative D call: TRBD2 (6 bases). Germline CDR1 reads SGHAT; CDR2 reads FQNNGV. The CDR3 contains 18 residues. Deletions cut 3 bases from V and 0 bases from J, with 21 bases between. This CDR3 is CASSLALGGGRSSYEQYF. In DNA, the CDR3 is TGTGCCAGCAGCTTGGCCCTCGGGGGAGGAAGGAGCTCCTACGAGCAGTACTTC.

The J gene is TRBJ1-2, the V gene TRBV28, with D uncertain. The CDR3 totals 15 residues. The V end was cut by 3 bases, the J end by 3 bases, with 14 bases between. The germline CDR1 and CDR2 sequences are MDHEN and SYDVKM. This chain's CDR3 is CASSFPLTVDYGYTF. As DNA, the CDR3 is TGTGCCAGCAGTTTCCCCTTGACGGTGGACTATGGCTACACCTTC.

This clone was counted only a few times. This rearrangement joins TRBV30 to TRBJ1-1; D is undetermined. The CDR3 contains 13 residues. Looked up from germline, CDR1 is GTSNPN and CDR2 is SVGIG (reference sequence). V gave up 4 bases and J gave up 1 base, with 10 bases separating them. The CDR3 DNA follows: TGTGCCTGGACTAAGCCGAGGAACACTGAAGCTTTCTTT. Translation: CAWTKPRNTEAFF.

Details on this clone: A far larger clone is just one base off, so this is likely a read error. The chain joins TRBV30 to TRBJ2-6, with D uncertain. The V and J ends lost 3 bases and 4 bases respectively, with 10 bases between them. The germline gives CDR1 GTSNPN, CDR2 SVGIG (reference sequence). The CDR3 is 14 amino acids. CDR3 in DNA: TGTGCCTGGAGGCTTACGTCCGGGGCCAACGTCCTGACTTTC. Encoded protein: CAWRLTSGANVLTF.

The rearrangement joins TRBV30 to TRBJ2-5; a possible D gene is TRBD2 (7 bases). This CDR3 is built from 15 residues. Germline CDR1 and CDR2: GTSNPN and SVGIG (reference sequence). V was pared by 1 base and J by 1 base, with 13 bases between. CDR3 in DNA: TGTGCCTGGAGTGGCAGGGGAGGGTCCCAAGAGACCCAGTACTTC. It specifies CAWSGRGGSQETQYF.

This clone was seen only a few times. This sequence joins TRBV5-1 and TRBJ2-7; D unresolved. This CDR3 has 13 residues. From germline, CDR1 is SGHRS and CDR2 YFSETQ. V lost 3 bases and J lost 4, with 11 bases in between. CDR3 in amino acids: CASSSYDHYEQYF. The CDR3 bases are TGCGCCAGCAGCTCCTACGACCATTACGAGCAGTACTTC.

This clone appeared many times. CDR3 DNA sequence: TGTGCCACCAGCAGACCTACCCCGGGATCGCAAGAGACCCAGTACTTC. This encodes CATSRPTPGSQETQYF. The rearrangement links TRBV15 to TRBJ2-5; tentatively, D is TRBD2 (5 bases). The CDR3 length is 16 residues. Germline CDR1 and CDR2: LNHNV and YYDKDF (reference sequence). V was clipped by 2 bases and J by 2 bases, with 15 bases between them.

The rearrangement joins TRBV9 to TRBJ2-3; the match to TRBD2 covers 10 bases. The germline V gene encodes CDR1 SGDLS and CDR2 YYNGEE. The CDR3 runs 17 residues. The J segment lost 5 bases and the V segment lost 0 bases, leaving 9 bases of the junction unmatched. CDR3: CASSVGTSGISLDTQYF. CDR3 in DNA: TGTGCCAGCAGCGTAGGTACTAGCGGGATTTCTCTAGATACGCAGTATTTT.

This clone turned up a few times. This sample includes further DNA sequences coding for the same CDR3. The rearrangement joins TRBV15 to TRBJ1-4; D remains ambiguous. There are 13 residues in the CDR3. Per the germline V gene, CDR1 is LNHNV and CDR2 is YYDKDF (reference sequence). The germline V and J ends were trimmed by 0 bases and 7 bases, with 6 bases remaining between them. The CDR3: CATSRDAGEKLFF. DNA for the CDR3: TGTGCCACCAGCAGAGATGCGGGTGAAAAACTGTTTTTT.

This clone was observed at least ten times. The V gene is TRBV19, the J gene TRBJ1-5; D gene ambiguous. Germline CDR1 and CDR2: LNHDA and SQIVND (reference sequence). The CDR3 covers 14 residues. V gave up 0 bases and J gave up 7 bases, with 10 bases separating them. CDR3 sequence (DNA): TGTGCCAGTAGTATAGATAGGGCGGCGCAGCCCCAGCATTTT. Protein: CASSIDRAAQPQHF. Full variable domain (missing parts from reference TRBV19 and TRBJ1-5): DGGITQSPKYLFRKEGQNVTLSCEQNLNHDAMYWYRQDPGQGLRLIYYSQIVNDFQKGDIAEGYSVSREKKESFPLTVTSAQKNPTAFYLCASSIDRAAQPQHFGDGTRLSIL.

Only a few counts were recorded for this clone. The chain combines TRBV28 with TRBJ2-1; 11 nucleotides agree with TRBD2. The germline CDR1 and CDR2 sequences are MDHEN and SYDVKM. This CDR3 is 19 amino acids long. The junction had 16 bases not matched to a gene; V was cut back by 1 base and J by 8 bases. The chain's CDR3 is CASSLFGLAGVPLGDEQFF. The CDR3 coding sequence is TGTGCCAGCAGTTTATTTGGACTAGCGGGTGTGCCGTTAGGGGATGAGCAGTTCTTC. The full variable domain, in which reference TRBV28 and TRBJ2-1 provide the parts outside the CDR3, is DVKVTQSSRYLVKRTGEKVFLECVQDMDHENMFWYRQDPGLGLRLIYFSYDVKMKEKGDIPEGYSVSREKKERFSLILESASTNQTSMYLCASSLFGLAGVPLGDEQFFGPGTRLTVL.

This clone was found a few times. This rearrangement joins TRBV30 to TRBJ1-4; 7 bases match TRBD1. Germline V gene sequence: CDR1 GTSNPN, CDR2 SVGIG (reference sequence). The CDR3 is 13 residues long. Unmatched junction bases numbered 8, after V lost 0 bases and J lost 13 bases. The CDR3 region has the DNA TGTGCCTGGAGTGTAACCGGGACAGCCGTACTGTTTTTT. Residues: CAWSVTGTAVLFF.

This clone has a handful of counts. CDR3 region: CASRWDRESTYEQYF. The CDR3 DNA is TGTGCCAGCAGATGGGACCGGGAGTCTACCTACGAGCAGTACTTC. The chain carries TRBV7-2 and TRBJ2-7; D might be TRBD2 (6 bases). The length of the CDR3 is 15 residues. Trimming left V 6 bases short and J 2 bases short, with 17 bases between. Germline assignment: CDR1 SGHTA and CDR2 FQGNSA.

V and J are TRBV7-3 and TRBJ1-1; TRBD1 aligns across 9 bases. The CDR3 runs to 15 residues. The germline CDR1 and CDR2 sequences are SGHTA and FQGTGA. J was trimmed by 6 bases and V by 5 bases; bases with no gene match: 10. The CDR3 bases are TGTGCCAGCAGCGCTACAGGGGGCCTTGGTCCTGAAGCTTTCTTT. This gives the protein CASSATGGLGPEAFF.

The CDR3 is CASSLLGLLYEQYF. The CDR3 nucleotides are TGTGCCAGCAGTTTATTAGGTCTGTTATACGAGCAGTACTTC. V is TRBV28 and J is TRBJ2-7; D unclear. Trimming took off 1 base at V and 4 bases at J, with 11 bases between the two ends. Germline CDR1 and CDR2: MDHEN and SYDVKM. The CDR3 has 14 residues.

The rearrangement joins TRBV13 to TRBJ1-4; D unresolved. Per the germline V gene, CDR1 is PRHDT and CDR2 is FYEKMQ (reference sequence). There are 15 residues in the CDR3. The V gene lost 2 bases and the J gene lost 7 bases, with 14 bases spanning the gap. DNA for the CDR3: TGTGCCAGCAGCTTATATGGGGTTATGATTGAAAAACTGTTTTTT. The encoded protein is CASSLYGVMIEKLFF. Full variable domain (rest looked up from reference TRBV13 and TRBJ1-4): AAGVIQSPRHLIKEKRETATLKCYPIPRHDTVYWYQQGPGQDPQFLISFYEKMQSDKGSIPDRFSAQQFSDYHSELNMSSLELGDSALYFCASSLYGVMIEKLFFGSGTQLSVL.

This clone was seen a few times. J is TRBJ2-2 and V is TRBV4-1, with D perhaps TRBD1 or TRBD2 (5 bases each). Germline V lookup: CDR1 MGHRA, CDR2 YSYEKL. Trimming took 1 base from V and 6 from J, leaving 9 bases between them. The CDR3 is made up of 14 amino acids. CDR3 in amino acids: CASSQVGVSGELFF. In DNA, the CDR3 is TGCGCCAGCAGCCAAGTGGGGGTATCCGGGGAGCTGTTTTTT.

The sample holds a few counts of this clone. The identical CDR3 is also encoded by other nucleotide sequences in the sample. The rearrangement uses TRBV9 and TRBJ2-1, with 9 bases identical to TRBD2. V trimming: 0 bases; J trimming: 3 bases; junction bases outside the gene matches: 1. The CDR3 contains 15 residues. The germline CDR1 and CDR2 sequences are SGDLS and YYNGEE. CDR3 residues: CASSVGGRDYNEQFF. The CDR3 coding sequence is TGTGCCAGCAGCGTAGGCGGGAGGGACTACAATGAGCAGTTCTTC. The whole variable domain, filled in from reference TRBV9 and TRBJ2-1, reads DSGVTQTPKHLITATGQRVTLRCSPRSGDLSVYWYQQSLDQGLQFLIQYYNGEERAKGNILERFSAQQFPDLHSELNLSSLELGDSALYFCASSVGGRDYNEQFFGPGTRLTVL.

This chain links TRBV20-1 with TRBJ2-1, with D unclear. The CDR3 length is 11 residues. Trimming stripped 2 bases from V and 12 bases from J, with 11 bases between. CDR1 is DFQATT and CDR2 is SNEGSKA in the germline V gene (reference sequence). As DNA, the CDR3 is TGCAGTGCTAGATCGGTGGGGATGCAGTTCTTC. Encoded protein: CSARSVGMQFF.

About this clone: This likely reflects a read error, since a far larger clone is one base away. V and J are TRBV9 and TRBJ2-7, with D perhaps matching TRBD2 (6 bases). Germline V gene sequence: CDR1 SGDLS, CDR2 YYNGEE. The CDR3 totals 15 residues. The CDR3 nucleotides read TGTGCCAGCCGCGTAGAGCCGGCGGGACCCTACGAGCAGTACTTC. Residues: CASRVEPAGPYEQYF.

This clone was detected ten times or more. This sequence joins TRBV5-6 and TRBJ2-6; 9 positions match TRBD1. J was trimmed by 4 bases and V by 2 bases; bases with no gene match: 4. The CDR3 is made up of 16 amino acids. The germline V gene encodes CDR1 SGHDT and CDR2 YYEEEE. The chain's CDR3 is CASSFGTGSGANVLTF. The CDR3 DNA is TGTGCCAGCAGCTTTGGGACAGGGTCAGGGGCCAACGTCCTGACTTTC.